This T cell receptor beta chain was obtained from a study of blood T cell repertoires in COVID-19. Measured with immunoSEQ multiplex PCR; TCRdb has only the in-frame clones, and not every one. Counted here are around 330,000 clones, about 92% occurring once; the ten biggest clones make up around 2.6%. The clonotype comes from a man aged 55 to 70 who had recovered from COVID-19. The specimen was PBMCs or T cells enriched from blood (not recorded which).

This CDR3 reads CASSPRGGMSTGELFF. The CDR3 DNA reads TGCGCCAGCAGCCCGCGGGGGGGCATGAGCACCGGGGAGCTGTTTTTT. The rearrangement joins TRBV4-1 to TRBJ2-2, with 9 bases identical to TRBD2. V was clipped by 4 bases and J by 4 bases; unmatched bases: 7. Germline CDR1 reads MGHRA; CDR2 reads YSYEKL. This CDR3 has 16 residues.